This T cell receptor beta chain was sequenced during a study of T-cell memory formation after mild COVID-19. Turning to the study itself: The TCR clusters were mostly specific to one donor. Findings and caveats of the study: Whereas later expanders leaned CD4+, clones contracting day 15 to 85 showed a balanced CD4/CD8 makeup.

This clonotype was seen only a few times. Antigen: not known. Germline V gives CDR1 SSHAT, CDR2 FNYEAQ (reference sequence). The CDR3 extends over 21 amino acids. With 6 bases removed from V and 0 bases from J, the gap between germline ends came to 30 bases. MiXCR, run by TCRdb on the 5' RACE reads, gives a single entry per CDR3 protein. Of 65,000 to 90,000 distinct CDR3 sequences listed, roughly 14% are singletons. The sequence came from an adult woman who had mild COVID-19 (a few samples of this study predate the infection). Cell type and time point are not known. Sequencing used PBMCs or a T cell subset sorted from them (not recorded which). The chain links TRBV7-7 to TRBJ2-1; possibly TRBD1 for D (6 bases). CDR3 nucleotides: TGTGCCAGCAGTCCCATCTATTATAGGGGGACCGACGGTAGCTCCTACAATGAGCAGTTCTTC. It yields the protein CASSPIYYRGTDGSSYNEQFF.